These T cell receptor beta chains were read from a single sample in a study of OX40 agonist ivuxolimab in advanced cancers. Only in-frame clones appear in the TCRdb table, and some are missing; sequencing was by immunoSEQ multiplex PCR. The sample holds 70,000 or so clones, about nine tenths seen once. The source material was CD4+ or CD8+ T cells sorted from blood, sampled in a trial of the OX40 agonist ivuxolimab. The origin of the receptors is an adult with an advanced solid tumor such as melanoma, head and neck, liver or kidney cancer. Each CDR3 is given with its conserved first and last residue. The D gene is left open where the match is weak. The size field is filled for only some rows; it gives once, few, many or a size class.

CDR3 DNA	CDR3 protein	D gene	V gene	J gene	clone size
TGCGCCAGCAGTTTTAAAGGGCGACACGAGCAGTACTTC	CASSFKGRHEQYF	.	TRBV23-1	TRBJ2-7	.
TGTGCCAGCAGCCGTACAGGGGGGAGCACCGGGGAGCTGTTTTTT	CASSRTGGSTGELFF	TRBD1	TRBV11-3	TRBJ2-2	.
TGTGCCAGCAGCGCAGGGCTGGGCTATGGCTACACCTTC	CASSAGLGYGYTF	.	TRBV6-4	TRBJ1-2	.
TGTGCCAGCAGTTTAAGGGGCCAGGGTCGAAACACTGAAGCTTTCTTT	CASSLRGQGRNTEAFF	.	TRBV28	TRBJ1-1	.
TGTGCCAGCAGTGCGACCGGGATAACTAATGAAAAACTGTTTTTT	CASSATGITNEKLFF	.	TRBV2	TRBJ1-4	.
TGTGCCAGCAGTTATGTTACAGGTTCGTTCCGCGAGCAGTACTTC	CASSYVTGSFREQYF	.	TRBV28	TRBJ2-7	.
TGTGCCTGGAGCCACAGGGGTGAAAAACTGTTTTTT	CAWSHRGEKLFF	TRBD1	TRBV30	TRBJ1-4	.
TGTGCCAGCAGCGTAAGGCCCGGGGGGGGTCGGAACACCGGGGAGCTGTTTTTT	CASSVRPGGGRNTGELFF	TRBD2	TRBV9	TRBJ2-2	.
TGTGCCATTGCTCCGACTAGCGGGACCCAGAGTGAGCAGTTCTTC	CAIAPTSGTQSEQFF	TRBD2	TRBV10-3	TRBJ2-1	.
TGTGCCAGCATCTCCAACCCTAGGACTAACTATGGCTACACCTTC	CASISNPRTNYGYTF	.	TRBV6-5	TRBJ1-2	once
TGCGCCAGCAGCCCAGGACAGGGGTCCCGATATGGCTACACCTTC	CASSPGQGSRYGYTF	TRBD1	TRBV5-1	TRBJ1-2	.
TGTGCCAGTAGTAGAGATCGGGACTTGTACCAAGAGACCCAGTACTTC	CASSRDRDLYQETQYF	.	TRBV19	TRBJ2-5	.
TGTGCCAGCAGTCCAGCGGGACAGACTTCCTACGAGCAGTACTTC	CASSPAGQTSYEQYF	.	TRBV27	TRBJ2-7	.
TGTGCCAGCAGTTTTGGGGTCTCACCCCTCCACTTT	CASSFGVSPLHF	.	TRBV28	TRBJ1-6	.
TGTGCCAGCAGCCCCGCGGAGACCCAGTACTTC	CASSPAETQYF	.	TRBV7-2	TRBJ2-5	few
TGTGCCAGCAGTTATCAGGGGCGGGCCGAGCAGTACTTC	CASSYQGRAEQYF	.	TRBV28	TRBJ2-7	.
TGCGCCAGCAGTGATGGTAGCGGAAATCCTAGCACAGATACGCAGTATTTT	CASSDGSGNPSTDTQYF	.	TRBV10-1	TRBJ2-3	.
TGTGCCAGTACCCACTCAGGGGAAGGGAAAGATACGCAGTATTTT	CASTHSGEGKDTQYF	.	TRBV27	TRBJ2-3	.
TGTGCCAGCAGCTTAATGGGCACCAGCACAGATACGCAGTATTTT	CASSLMGTSTDTQYF	.	TRBV11-3	TRBJ2-3	.
TGTGCCAGTACCTTCGGGGGGGAGGTCAATCAGCCCCAGCATTTT	CASTFGGEVNQPQHF	.	TRBV19	TRBJ1-5	once
TGTGCCAGCAGTCCCTACGACAGTGTGAATCAGCCCCAGCATTTT	CASSPYDSVNQPQHF	.	TRBV27	TRBJ1-5	.
TGTGCCAGCAGGGTATTAGGGGCCTCCTACAATGAGCAGTTCTTC	CASRVLGASYNEQFF	.	TRBV27	TRBJ2-1	.
TGTGCCAGCAGCGTAGAGGATCAGCGGTCACCCCTCCACTTT	CASSVEDQRSPLHF	.	TRBV9	TRBJ1-6	.
TGTGCCAGCAGCTTAGGTCGGGGACAGGACAACAATGAGCAGTTCTTC	CASSLGRGQDNNEQFF	TRBD1	TRBV11-3	TRBJ2-1	.